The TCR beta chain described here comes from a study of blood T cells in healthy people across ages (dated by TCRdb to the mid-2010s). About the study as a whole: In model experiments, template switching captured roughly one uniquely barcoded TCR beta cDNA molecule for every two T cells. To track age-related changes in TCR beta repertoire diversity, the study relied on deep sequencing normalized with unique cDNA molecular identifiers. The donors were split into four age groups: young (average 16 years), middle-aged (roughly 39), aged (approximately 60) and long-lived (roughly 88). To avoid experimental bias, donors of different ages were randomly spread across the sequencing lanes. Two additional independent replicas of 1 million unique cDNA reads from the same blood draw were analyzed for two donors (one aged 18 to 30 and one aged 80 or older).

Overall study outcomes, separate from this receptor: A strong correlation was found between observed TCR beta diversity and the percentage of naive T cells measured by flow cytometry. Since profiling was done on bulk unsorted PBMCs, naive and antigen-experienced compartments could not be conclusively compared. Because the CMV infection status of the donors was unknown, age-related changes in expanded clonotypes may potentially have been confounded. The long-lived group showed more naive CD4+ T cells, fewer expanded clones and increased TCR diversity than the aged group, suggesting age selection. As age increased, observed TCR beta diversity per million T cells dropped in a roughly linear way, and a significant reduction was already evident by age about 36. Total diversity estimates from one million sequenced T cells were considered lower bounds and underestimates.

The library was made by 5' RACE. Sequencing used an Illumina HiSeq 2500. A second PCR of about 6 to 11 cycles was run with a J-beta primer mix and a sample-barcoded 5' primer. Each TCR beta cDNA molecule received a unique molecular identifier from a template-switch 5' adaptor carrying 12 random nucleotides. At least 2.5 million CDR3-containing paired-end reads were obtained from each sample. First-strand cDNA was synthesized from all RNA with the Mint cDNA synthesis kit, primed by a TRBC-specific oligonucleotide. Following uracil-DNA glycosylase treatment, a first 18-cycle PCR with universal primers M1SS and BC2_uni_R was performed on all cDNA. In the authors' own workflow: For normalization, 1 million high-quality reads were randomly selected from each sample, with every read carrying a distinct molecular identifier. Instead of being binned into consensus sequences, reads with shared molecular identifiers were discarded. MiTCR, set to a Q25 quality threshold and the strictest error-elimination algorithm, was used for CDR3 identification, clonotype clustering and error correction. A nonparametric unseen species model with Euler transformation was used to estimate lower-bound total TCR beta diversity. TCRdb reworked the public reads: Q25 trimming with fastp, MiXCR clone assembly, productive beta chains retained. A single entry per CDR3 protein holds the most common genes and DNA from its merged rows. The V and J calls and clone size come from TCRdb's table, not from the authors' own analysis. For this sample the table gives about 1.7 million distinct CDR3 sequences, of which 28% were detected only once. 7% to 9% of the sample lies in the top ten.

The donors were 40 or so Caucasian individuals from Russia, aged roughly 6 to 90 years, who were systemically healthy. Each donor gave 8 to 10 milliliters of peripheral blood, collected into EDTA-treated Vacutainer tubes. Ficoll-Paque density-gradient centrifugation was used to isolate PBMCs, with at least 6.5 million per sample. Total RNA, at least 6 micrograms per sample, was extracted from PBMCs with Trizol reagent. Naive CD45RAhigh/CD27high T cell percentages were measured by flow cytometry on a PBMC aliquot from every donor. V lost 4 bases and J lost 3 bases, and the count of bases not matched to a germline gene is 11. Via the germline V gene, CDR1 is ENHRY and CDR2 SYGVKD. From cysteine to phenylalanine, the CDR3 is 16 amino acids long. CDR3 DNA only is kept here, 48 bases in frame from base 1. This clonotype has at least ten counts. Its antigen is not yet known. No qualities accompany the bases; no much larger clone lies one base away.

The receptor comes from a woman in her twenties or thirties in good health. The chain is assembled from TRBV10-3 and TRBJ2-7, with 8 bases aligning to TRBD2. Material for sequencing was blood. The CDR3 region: CAISGVSGKDGYEQYF. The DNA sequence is TGTGCCATCAGTGGGGTTAGCGGGAAGGATGGCTACGAGCAGTACTTC.